A selection of T cell receptor beta chains follows, all from one sample in a study of T cell changes during pregnancy in multiple sclerosis. TCRdb's copy holds only in-frame clones and misses some; the assay was immunoSEQ multiplex PCR. The table records around 70,000 clones, about 90% of them present only once. The sequencing used peripheral blood, collected in the second trimester of pregnancy. The receptors derive from a female donor with multiple sclerosis, enrolled in a pregnancy study. Each CDR3 is given with its conserved first and last residue. D genes are given only for firm matches. A clone size is listed for some rows: how often the clone was seen (once, few, many), or a class if it is expanded.

-	-	TRBV11-2	TRBJ1-2	15	CASSTRQLSNYGYTF	TGTGCCAGCAGCACAAGACAGTTATCTAACTATGGCTACACCTTC
TRBD1	medium-sized	TRBV6-4	TRBJ2-1	15	CASSEGGQGADEQFF	TGTGCCAGCAGTGAGGGGGGACAGGGGGCGGATGAGCAGTTCTTC
-	few	TRBV2	TRBJ1-6	13	CAGRGGTNSPLHF	TGTGCCGGGAGAGGGGGTACTAATTCACCCCTCCACTTT
TRBD1	-	TRBV10-3	TRBJ1-2	17	CAISLGHSGTGVHGYTF	TGTGCCATCAGTTTGGGCCACTCCGGGACAGGAGTTCATGGCTACACCTTC
-	-	TRBV18	TRBJ1-5	15	CASSPRGLGNQPQHF	TGTGCCAGCTCACCAAGAGGGTTGGGCAATCAGCCCCAGCATTTT
-	-	TRBV19	TRBJ1-2	13	CASSISLNYGYTF	TGTGCCAGTAGTATTTCGTTAAACTATGGCTACACCTTC
-	-	TRBV6-5	TRBJ1-2	14	CASSRRGLPAGYTF	TGTGCCAGCAGTCGTCGTGGGCTCCCTGCGGGCTACACCTTC
-	-	TRBV7-2	TRBJ1-5	13	CASSPGGNQPQHF	TGTGCCAGCAGCCCGGGGGGGAATCAGCCCCAGCATTTT
TRBD2	-	TRBV6-1	TRBJ2-5	13	CASLSGGRETQYF	TGTGCCAGCCTTAGCGGGGGGAGAGAGACCCAGTACTTC
-	-	TRBV4-3	TRBJ1-2	15	CASSSPGGGTGGYTF	TGCGCCAGCAGCTCGCCCGGTGGGGGGACGGGTGGCTACACCTTC
TRBD1	-	TRBV5-1	TRBJ2-1	16	CASSRQGTGGNNEQFF	TGCGCCAGCAGCCGGCAGGGGACAGGGGGGAACAATGAGCAGTTCTTC
TRBD1	-	TRBV5-4	TRBJ2-7	15	CASSLVGTGPYEQYF	TGTGCCAGCAGCTTAGTTGGGACAGGGCCCTACGAGCAGTACTTC
-	-	TRBV18	TRBJ1-5	15	CASSREGTKDQPQHF	TGTGCCAGCTCACGAGAGGGGACAAAGGATCAGCCCCAGCATTTT
-	-	TRBV6-5	TRBJ1-2	12	CASSYSPSDYTF	TGTGCCAGCAGTTACTCTCCTAGTGACTACACCTTC
-	-	TRBV5-1	TRBJ2-1	16	CASSLERRGSYNEQFF	TGCGCCAGCAGCCTTGAGCGGCGGGGCTCCTACAATGAGCAGTTCTTC
-	few	TRBV5-1	TRBJ1-1	16	CASSVGQTSGNTEAFF	TGCGCCAGCAGCGTGGGTCAGACATCCGGGAACACTGAAGCTTTCTTT
TRBD1	-	TRBV27	TRBJ1-5	18	CASSLQGAFSVGNQPQHF	TGTGCCAGCAGTTTACAGGGGGCTTTTTCGGTGGGCAATCAGCCCCAGCATTTT
-	-	TRBV4-1	TRBJ1-2	13	CASSHPLGHGYTF	TGCGCCAGCAGCCATCCCCTGGGGCATGGCTACACCTTC
-	-	TRBV6-6	TRBJ2-7	13	CASALDSIAEQYF	TGTGCCAGCGCACTGGACTCGATCGCCGAGCAGTACTTC
-	once	TRBV6-5	TRBJ2-3	13	CASSYPSGDTQYF	TGTGCCAGCAGTTACCCTTCAGGAGATACGCAGTATTTT
TRBD2	-	TRBV7-9	TRBJ2-1	16	CASSSLDSGGRGEQFF	TGTGCCAGCAGCTCCCTGGATAGCGGGGGCCGGGGGGAGCAGTTCTTC
TRBD2	-	TRBV9	TRBJ2-1	17	CASSVVPSGGRAQEQFF	TGTGCCAGCAGCGTAGTGCCTAGCGGGGGGCGTGCTCAAGAGCAGTTCTTC
-	-	TRBV11-1	TRBJ2-1	15	CASSLGAASGNEQFF	TGTGCCAGCAGCTTAGGAGCGGCCTCTGGAAATGAGCAGTTCTTC
TRBD1	once	TRBV2	TRBJ2-6	15	CASSPQGAGANVLTF	TGTGCCAGCAGCCCTCAGGGGGCTGGGGCCAACGTCCTGACTTTC
-	-	TRBV9	TRBJ2-3	15	CASSVLTDGTDTQYF	TGTGCCAGCAGCGTTCTGACAGACGGGACAGATACGCAGTATTTT
TRBD2	-	TRBV4-2	TRBJ2-7	15	CASSPTVSGNYEQYF	TGTGCCAGCAGCCCCACCGTGAGCGGGAACTACGAGCAGTACTTC
TRBD2	-	TRBV4-2	TRBJ2-3	15	CASSPGTSLTDTQYF	TGTGCCAGCAGCCCCGGGACTAGCCTCACAGATACGCAGTATTTT
-	-	TRBV12-5	TRBJ2-2	14	CASVSIQGTGELFF	TGTGCTAGTGTTTCGATACAGGGTACCGGGGAGCTGTTTTTT
TRBD2	-	TRBV5-1	TRBJ2-7	15	CASSFVAGGRDEQYF	TGCGCCAGCAGCTTTGTAGCGGGGGGTAGGGACGAGCAGTACTTC
-	-	TRBV4-2	TRBJ2-2	16	CASSQKGAGASGELFF	TGTGCCAGCAGCCAAAAAGGGGCCGGAGCCTCCGGGGAGCTGTTTTTT
-	-	TRBV19	TRBJ1-2	14	CASTPTVAPYGYTF	TGTGCCAGTACTCCGACAGTTGCTCCTTATGGCTACACCTTC
TRBD1	-	TRBV29-1	TRBJ2-2	14	CSARQGTNTGELFF	TGCAGCGCACGACAGGGTACGAACACCGGGGAGCTGTTTTTT
TRBD2	-	TRBV7-2	TRBJ2-7	13	CASGLAGLPGQYF	TGTGCCAGCGGCCTAGCGGGGCTCCCGGGGCAGTACTTC
TRBD1	-	TRBV29-1	TRBJ1-2	13	CSAEGQGAGSYTF	TGCAGCGCCGAAGGGCAGGGGGCGGGAAGCTACACCTTC
-	-	TRBV30	TRBJ2-7	12	CAWSGTFYEQYF	TGTGCCTGGAGTGGGACTTTCTACGAGCAGTACTTC
TRBD1	-	TRBV9	TRBJ1-1	14	CASSRGQWNTEAFF	TGTGCCAGCAGCAGGGGGCAGTGGAACACTGAAGCTTTCTTT
TRBD1	-	TRBV6-5	TRBJ1-1	15	CASSYDRGWNTEAFF	TGTGCCAGCAGTTACGACAGGGGATGGAACACTGAAGCTTTCTTT
-	-	TRBV4-3	TRBJ1-6	13	CASSPLNNSPLHF	TGCGCCAGCAGCCCCTTAAATAATTCACCCCTCCACTTT
-	-	TRBV29-1	TRBJ1-1	13	CSVEAAAPGEAFF	TGCAGCGTTGAAGCGGCGGCTCCCGGTGAAGCTTTCTTT
-	-	TRBV9	TRBJ1-1	17	CASSVARELPGWTEAFF	TGTGCCAGCAGCGTAGCCCGAGAACTTCCCGGGTGGACTGAAGCTTTCTTT
TRBD1	-	TRBV19	TRBJ2-1	16	CASRVRQGATYNEQFF	TGTGCCAGTAGAGTTCGACAGGGGGCTACCTACAATGAGCAGTTCTTC
TRBD1	-	TRBV5-4	TRBJ1-1	15	CASSFPTGRNTEAFF	TGTGCCAGCAGCTTTCCGACAGGGAGGAACACTGAAGCTTTCTTT
-	-	TRBV18	TRBJ2-3	16	CASSIRHLESTDTQYF	TGTGCCAGCTCAATAAGACACTTAGAAAGCACAGATACGCAGTATTTT
TRBD1	-	TRBV6-5	TRBJ1-2	13	CASSYGQADGYTF	TGTGCCAGCAGTTACGGACAGGCCGATGGCTACACCTTC
TRBD2	-	TRBV18	TRBJ2-2	16	CASSPTGLAVTGELFF	TGTGCCAGCTCACCAACGGGACTAGCAGTCACCGGGGAGCTGTTTTTT
-	-	TRBV7-2	TRBJ1-5	13	CASSRGGSEPQHF	TGTGCCAGCAGTCGGGGAGGGTCAGAGCCCCAGCATTTT
-	-	TRBV7-2	TRBJ2-4	14	CASSFSWTENIQYF	TGTGCCAGCAGCTTTTCATGGACTGAGAACATTCAGTACTTC
TRBD2	-	TRBV18	TRBJ2-5	14	CASSPRGGQETQYF	TGTGCCAGCTCACCACGGGGAGGGCAGGAGACCCAGTACTTC
TRBD1	-	TRBV4-3	TRBJ1-1	14	CASSRPGGNTEAFF	TGCGCCAGCAGCCGACCAGGGGGGAACACTGAAGCTTTCTTT